Each of the 8 T cell receptor beta chains below was sequenced from the same sample in a study of OX40 agonist ivuxolimab in advanced cancers. Clones were read by immunoSEQ multiplex PCR, and TCRdb kept only the in-frame ones, dropping some. The sample lists some 86,000 clones; 90% to 95% were seen once. Sequencing was performed on CD4+ or CD8+ T cells sorted from blood, taken in a trial of the OX40 agonist ivuxolimab. The receptors were gathered from an adult with an advanced solid tumor such as melanoma, head and neck, liver or kidney cancer.

The chain recombines TRBV7-6 with TRBJ2-7, with 7 nucleotides matching TRBD2. With V trimmed by 5 bases and J by 0 bases, 10 bases remained unmatched. The CDR3 runs to 16 residues. Germline CDR1 is SGHVS and CDR2 is FNYEAQ. In DNA form, the CDR3 reads TGTGCCAGCAGCCCTAGCGGTCCACAAATCTCCTACGAGCAGTACTTC. Its translation: CASSPSGPQISYEQYF.

Note on this clone: Its ends do not fully match the called genes, so a read error is possible. The V gene is TRBV4-1, the J gene TRBJ2-1, with TRBD2 matching 11 bases. Germline CDR1 and CDR2: MGHRA and YSYEKL. This CDR3 contains 15 residues. The CDR3 reads CASSQTSGSYIEQFF. In DNA, the CDR3 is TGCGCCAGCAGCCAAACTAGCGGGAGCTACATTGAGCAGTTCTTC.

This chain connects TRBV4-1 to TRBJ2-5; 11 bases map to TRBD2. The germline gives CDR1 MGHRA, CDR2 YSYEKL. The CDR3 consists of 16 residues. V shed 3 bases and J 0 bases; nucleotides not matched to a gene: 3. The CDR3 sequence is CASSHQLAGDQETQYF. As DNA, the CDR3 is TGCGCCAGCAGCCATCAACTAGCGGGGGACCAAGAGACCCAGTACTTC.

In its sample, this clone is medium-sized. J is TRBJ2-1 and V is TRBV25-1; perhaps TRBD1 as D (6 bases). CDR1 is MGHDK, CDR2 SYGVNS, per germline. V gave up 5 bases and J gave up 4 bases, with 12 bases separating them. The length of the CDR3 is 14 residues. DNA for the CDR3: TGTGCCAGCAGTACCCTCACAGGGTACAATGAGCAGTTCTTC. Translating gives CASSTLTGYNEQFF.

J is TRBJ1-1 and V is TRBV30; 7 bases are shared with TRBD1. The germline V gene encodes CDR1 GTSNPN and CDR2 SVGIG (reference sequence). The CDR3 consists of 13 residues. Trimming took 3 bases from V and 5 from J; bases not matched to a gene: 6. The CDR3 spells CAWSLTGRTEAFF. The CDR3 DNA sequence: TGTGCCTGGAGCTTGACAGGGAGGACTGAAGCTTTCTTT.

V is TRBV5-6 and J is TRBJ2-1; D not resolved. CDR3 size: 17 residues. With 2 bases removed from V and 4 bases from J, the gap between germline ends came to 19 bases. Germline V gene sequence: CDR1 SGHDT, CDR2 YYEEEE. CDR3 in amino acids: CASSLGVAETPYNEQFF. CDR3 sequence (DNA): TGTGCCAGCAGCTTAGGTGTAGCCGAGACTCCATACAATGAGCAGTTCTTC.

V is TRBV5-1 and J is TRBJ2-1; no clear D gene. The CDR3 contains 17 residues. The germline CDR1 and CDR2 sequences are SGHRS and YFSETQ. Between the trimmed V and J ends, which lost 4 bases and 0 bases, there was a span of 17 bases. CDR3 loop: CASSRPPSGSSYNEQFF. Written as DNA, the CDR3 is TGCGCCAGCAGCAGACCCCCTTCGGGCAGCTCCTACAATGAGCAGTTCTTC. The full variable domain, in which reference TRBV5-1 and TRBJ2-1 provide the parts outside the CDR3, is KAGVTQTPRYLIKTRGQQVTLSCSPISGHRSVSWYQQTPGQGLQFLFEYFSETQRNKGNFPGRFSGRQFSNSRSEMNVSTLELGDSALYLCASSRPPSGSSYNEQFFGPGTRLTVL.

This sequence joins TRBV11-3 and TRBJ2-2; unclear D gene. The CDR3 runs to 12 residues. Per germline, CDR1 SGHNT and CDR2 YENEEA. V was clipped by 4 bases and J by 1 base, with 1 base between them. The CDR3 spells CASSWNTGELFF. CDR3 sequence (DNA): TGTGCCAGCAGCTGGAACACCGGGGAGCTGTTTTTT.